Here is one T cell receptor beta chain with its context. Clones were read by immunoSEQ multiplex PCR, and TCRdb kept only the in-frame ones, dropping some. The repertoire includes roughly 49,000 clones, approximately 82% of them detected once, and roughly 6.2% sits in the top ten. This sample was included in a study of blood T cell repertoires in COVID-19. The CDR3 sequence is 12 residues long. The V segment lost 7 bases and the J segment 2 bases; nucleotides outside the gene matches: 4. CDR1 and CDR2 (germline): SQVTM, ANQGSEA. The sample comprised peripheral blood. This clonotype was sampled from a woman aged 80 or over with acute or convalescent COVID-19. V is TRBV29-1 and J is TRBJ1-1; 7 positions match TRBD1. The chain's CDR3 is CSGYRGNTEAFF. The CDR3 bases are TGCAGCGGCTACAGGGGTAACACTGAAGCTTTCTTT.